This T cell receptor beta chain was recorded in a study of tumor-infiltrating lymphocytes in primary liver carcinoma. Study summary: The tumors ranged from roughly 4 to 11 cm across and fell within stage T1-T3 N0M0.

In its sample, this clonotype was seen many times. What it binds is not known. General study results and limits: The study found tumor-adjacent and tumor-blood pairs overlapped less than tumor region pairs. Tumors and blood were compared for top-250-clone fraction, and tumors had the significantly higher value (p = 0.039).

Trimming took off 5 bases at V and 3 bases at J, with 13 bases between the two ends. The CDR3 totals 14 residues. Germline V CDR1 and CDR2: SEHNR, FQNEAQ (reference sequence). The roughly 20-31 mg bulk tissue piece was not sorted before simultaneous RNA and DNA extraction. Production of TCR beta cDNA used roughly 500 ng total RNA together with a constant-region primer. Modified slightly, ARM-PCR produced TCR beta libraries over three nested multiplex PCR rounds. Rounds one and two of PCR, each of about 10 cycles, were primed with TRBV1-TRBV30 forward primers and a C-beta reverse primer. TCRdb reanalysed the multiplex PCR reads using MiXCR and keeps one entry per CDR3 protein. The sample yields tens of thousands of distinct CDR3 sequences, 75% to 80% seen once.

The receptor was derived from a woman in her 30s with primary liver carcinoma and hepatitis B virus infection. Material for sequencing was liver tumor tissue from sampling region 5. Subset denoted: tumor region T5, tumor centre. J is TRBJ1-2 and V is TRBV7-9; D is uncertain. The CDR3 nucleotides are TGTGCCAGCAGCCGCACGGTTCGAGACTATGGCTACACCTTC. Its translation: CASSRTVRDYGYTF.